Given below is one TCR beta chain in context. These data come from a study of shared clonotypes between healthy human individuals. The CDR3 contains 16 residues. Deletions cut 4 bases from V and 1 base from J, with 15 bases between. Germline values: CDR1 SGDLS, CDR2 YYNGEE. The repertoire was sequenced with immunoSEQ multiplex PCR; TCRdb's copy has only in-frame clones and lacks some. This repertoire shows about 1.5 million clones, 98% found once; its top ten account for around 0.47%. This receptor was taken from a man aged 25 to 40 in good health. Sequenced material: naive CD4+ T cells sorted from blood. Subset given: CD45RA+ positively selected. This rearrangement joins TRBV9 to TRBJ2-1; D tentatively reads TRBD1 or TRBD2 (5 bases each). CDR3: CASSSPSGTSYNEQFF. CDR3 coding DNA: TGTGCCAGCAGCTCCCCCTCCGGGACGTCCTACAATGAGCAGTTCTTC.